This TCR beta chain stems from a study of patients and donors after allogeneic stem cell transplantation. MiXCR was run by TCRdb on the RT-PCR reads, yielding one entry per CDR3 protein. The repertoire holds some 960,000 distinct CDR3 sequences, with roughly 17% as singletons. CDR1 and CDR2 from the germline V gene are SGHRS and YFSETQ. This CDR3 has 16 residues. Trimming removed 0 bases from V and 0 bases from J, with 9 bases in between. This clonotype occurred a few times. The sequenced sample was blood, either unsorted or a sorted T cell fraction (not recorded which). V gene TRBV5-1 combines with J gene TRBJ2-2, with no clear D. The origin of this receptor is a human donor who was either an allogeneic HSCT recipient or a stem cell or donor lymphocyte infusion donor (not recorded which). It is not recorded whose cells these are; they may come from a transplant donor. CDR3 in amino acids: CASSLGVGPNTGELFF. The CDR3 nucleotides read TGCGCCAGCAGCTTGGGTGTCGGACCGAACACCGGGGAGCTGTTTTTT.